Listed here are 29 T cell receptor beta chains from one sample, sequenced in a study of blood T cell repertoires in COVID-19. Sequenced by immunoSEQ multiplex PCR; TCRdb stores in-frame clones only, minus some. The sample lists 200,000 or so clones; more than 70% were seen once. Sequencing was performed on peripheral blood. The receptors stem from a man aged 50-60 years with COVID-19, enrolled during active disease.

The chain combines TRBV7-2 with TRBJ2-5, with 8 nucleotides matching TRBD2. The V and J ends lost 3 bases and 5 bases, in that order; junction bases with no gene match: 5. This CDR3 is 14 amino acids long. The germline V gene encodes CDR1 SGHTA and CDR2 FQGNSA. CDR3 protein: CASSFGGGSETQYF. The CDR3 DNA is TGTGCCAGCAGCTTTGGCGGGGGGTCGGAGACCCAGTACTTC.

This clone was seen only once. V usage is TRBV30 and J usage is TRBJ2-3; 11 nucleotides agree with TRBD2. Germline CDR1 GTSNPN, CDR2 SVGIG (reference sequence). V was clipped by 7 bases and J by 4 bases; unmatched bases: 7. The CDR3 sequence is 14 residues long. CDR3 nucleotides: TGTGCCTCGGACGGTAGCGGGGGGGCAGATACGCAGTATTTT. Amino acid sequence: CASDGSGGADTQYF.

V is TRBV2 and J is TRBJ2-2; a possible D gene is TRBD2 (6 bases). CDR1 SNHLY and CDR2 FYNNEI come from the germline V gene. CDR3 length: 14 residues. V lost 4 bases and J 3 bases, leaving 9 bases between the germline ends. DNA of the CDR3: TGTGCCAGCAGTGCGTCGGGGGACACCGGGGAGCTGTTTTTT. It encodes CASSASGDTGELFF.

The rearrangement joins TRBV5-4 to TRBJ2-3; tentatively, D is TRBD2 (6 bases). Trimming removed 7 bases from V and 1 base from J, with 13 bases in between. CDR1 and CDR2 from the germline V gene are SGHNT and YYREEE (reference sequence). The CDR3 sequence is 14 residues long. The CDR3 DNA is TGTGCCAGCCTATACGGGGGTCGCACAGATACGCAGTATTTT. It codes for CASLYGGRTDTQYF.

V is TRBV7-8 and J is TRBJ1-5, with D hard to call. The V end was cut by 1 base, the J end by 0 bases, with 10 bases between. This CDR3 contains 16 residues. Germline V gives CDR1 SGHVS, CDR2 FQNEAQ. The CDR3 DNA reads TGTGCCAGCAGCTTAGATGCAGGCTATAGCAATCAGCCCCAGCATTTT. It is translated as CASSLDAGYSNQPQHF.

The CDR3 loop reads CASGLPRSGTGGRYTGELFF. The CDR3 coding sequence is TGTGCTAGTGGTTTGCCCCGATCCGGGACAGGGGGCCGGTACACCGGGGAGCTGTTTTTT. The rearrangement uses TRBV12-5 and TRBJ2-2, with 12 bases that match TRBD1. Looked up from germline, CDR1 is LGHNT and CDR2 is FRNRAP. Trimming cost V 2 bases and J 3 bases; bases outside gene matches: 13. The CDR3 is 20 residues long.

The rearrangement links TRBV6-5 to TRBJ1-2, with D possibly matching TRBD1 (5 bases). The CDR3 has 14 residues. CDR1 is MNHEY and CDR2 is SVGAGI in the germline V gene. The V end lost 4 bases, the J end lost 4 bases, and 13 bases lay between the germline ends. This CDR3 is CASSFRGALYGYTF. The DNA of the CDR3 is TGTGCCAGCAGTTTCCGCGGGGCGCTCTATGGCTACACCTTC.

J is TRBJ1-5 and V is TRBV18, with TRBD1 identical over 7 bases. Germline CDR1 and CDR2: KGHSH and LQKENI. V gave up 5 bases and J gave up 4 bases; unmatched junction bases: 11. The CDR3 loop spans 16 amino acids. DNA for the CDR3: TGTGCCAGCTCAACCGGACAGGTGATGGGAAATCAGCCCCAGCATTTT. Translated, it gives CASSTGQVMGNQPQHF.

This chain uses TRBV7-9 with TRBJ2-7; 11 bases agree with TRBD2. The CDR3 sequence is 16 residues long. Germline V gene lookup returns CDR1 SEHNR and CDR2 FQNEAQ (reference sequence). With V trimmed by 5 bases and J by 0 bases, 6 bases remained unmatched. In DNA, the CDR3 is TGTGCCAGCAGCCCACCTACTAGCGGGAGCTCCTACGAGCAGTACTTC. Its protein product is CASSPPTSGSSYEQYF.

The chain employs TRBV7-2 and TRBJ1-5; 7 bases are a match to TRBD1. V shed 5 bases, J shed 2 bases, and the junction held 6 bases outside the gene matches. CDR3 size: 15 residues. Germline CDR1 SGHTA, CDR2 FQGNSA. Here the CDR3 reads CASSRRQGGNQPQHF. The CDR3 nucleotides are TGTGCCAGCAGCCGTCGACAGGGTGGCAATCAGCCCCAGCATTTT.

The J gene is TRBJ2-7, the V gene TRBV23-1, with a weak D call TRBD1 (5 bases). TRBV23-1 is labeled an ORF, and its function is uncertain. The length of the CDR3 is 18 residues. V was cut by 2 bases and J by 5 bases, with 25 bases left in between. Here the CDR3 reads CASSQRGLCDSRSDEQYF. The CDR3 nucleotides read TGCGCCAGCAGTCAACGTGGGCTCTGTGACAGCCGGAGTGACGAGCAGTACTTC.

The rearrangement uses TRBV6-5 and TRBJ1-1; 7 bases are a match to TRBD1. V lost 5 bases, J lost 0 bases, and 6 bases stayed unmatched. CDR1 is MNHEY and CDR2 is SVGAGI in the germline V gene. This CDR3 region has 15 residues. The CDR3 DNA reads as TGTGCCAGCAGTCCCATGACAGGGATGAACACTGAAGCTTTCTTT. As protein: CASSPMTGMNTEAFF.

The rearrangement links TRBV29-1 to TRBJ2-7; D is possibly TRBD2 (6 bases). Germline-derived CDR1 and CDR2 are SQVTM and ANQGSEA. The V end lost 3 bases, the J end lost 6 bases, and 15 bases lay between the germline ends. The CDR3 has 13 amino acids. Here the CDR3 DNA reads TGCAGCGTTGATGGAGGGGCTTTGGCCGAGCAGTACTTC. Translating gives CSVDGGALAEQYF.

The V and J genes are TRBV7-9 and TRBJ1-1, with 7 positions matching TRBD1. Losses at the gene ends were 4 bases for V and 0 bases for J; bases not matched to a gene: 5. The germline gives CDR1 SEHNR, CDR2 FQNEAQ (reference sequence). The CDR3 has 15 residues. The CDR3 is CASSSKTGMNTEAFF. The CDR3 DNA follows: TGTGCCAGCAGCTCTAAGACAGGGATGAACACTGAAGCTTTCTTT.

The genes are TRBV7-3 and TRBJ2-5, with 8 bases that match TRBD2. From germline, CDR1 is SGHTA and CDR2 FQGTGA. After removal of 5 bases from V and 5 bases from J, the junction contained 16 bases not matched to a gene. This CDR3 has 17 residues. CDR3: CASSPQGSAGARETQYF. CDR3 sequence (DNA): TGTGCCAGCAGCCCCCAGGGATCAGCGGGGGCCAGGGAGACCCAGTACTTC.

This clone was seen only once. The rearrangement links TRBV6-1 to TRBJ1-2; maybe TRBD1 (6 bases). V lost 1 base and J lost 8, with 23 bases in between. CDR3 length equals 17 residues. Germline V gives CDR1 MNHNS, CDR2 SASEGT. In DNA, the CDR3 is TGTGCCAGCAGTGAAGGAGCCCCGGGACAATCGTTTATCGGCTACACCTTC. Translation gives CASSEGAPGQSFIGYTF.

J is TRBJ1-3 and V is TRBV6-5, with TRBD1 matching 7 bases. In germline, CDR1 is MNHEY, CDR2 SVGAGI. The CDR3 extends over 13 amino acids. Unmatched junction bases numbered 4, after V lost 7 bases and J lost 4 bases. The chain's CDR3 is CASTGQDGNTIYF. CDR3 DNA sequence: TGTGCCAGCACCGGACAGGACGGAAACACCATATATTTT.

The V gene is TRBV19, the J gene TRBJ2-3; the match to TRBD2 covers 14 bases. The CDR3 is 19 amino acids. Germline V gene data show CDR1 as LNHDA and CDR2 as SQIVND (reference sequence). Trimming took 6 bases from V and 3 from J; bases not matched to a gene: 14. The CDR3, as DNA: TGTGCCAGTAGCCAACCGAGACTAGCGGGGGGGGAACTAACAGATACGCAGTATTTT. Translation: CASSQPRLAGGELTDTQYF.

The CDR3 nucleotides are TGTGCCATCAGGAAACAGACTAGCGGGAGCCACTACGAGCAGTACTTC. Protein product: CAIRKQTSGSHYEQYF. The chain combines TRBV10-3 with TRBJ2-7, with TRBD2 matching over 12 bases. Germline lookup yields CDR1 ENHRY and CDR2 SYGVKD. J gave up 3 bases and V 6 bases, and 9 bases lay outside the gene matches. This CDR3 is 16 amino acids long.

Worth noting for this clone: Other nucleotide sequences in the sample specify the same CDR3. The genes are TRBV6-2 or TRBV6-3 and TRBJ2-3; TRBD1 matches 8 bases. Unmatched junction bases numbered 5, after V lost 6 bases and J lost 3 bases. CDR1 is MNHEY and CDR2 is SVGEGT in the germline V gene. The CDR3 loop spans 14 amino acids. Here the CDR3 reads CASSRTGSTDTQYF. The CDR3 DNA follows: TGTGCCAGCAGCAGGACAGGGAGTACAGATACGCAGTATTTT.

The chain combines TRBV21-1 with TRBJ2-2; the table's D call, TRBD2, has no DNA check behind it. TRBV21-1 is a known pseudogene. There are 16 residues in the CDR3. The CDR3 coding sequence is TGTGCCAGCAGCAAAGATAGAAGCCCGAACACCGGGGAGCTGTTTTTT. It translates to CASSKDRSPNTGELFF.

The rearrangement links TRBV7-3 to TRBJ2-2, with 9 bases fitting TRBD2. V lost 2 bases and J lost 4; bases outside the gene matches: 14. Germline CDR1 reads SGHTA; CDR2 reads FQGTGA. This CDR3 is 19 amino acids long. In DNA form, the CDR3 reads TGTGCCAGCAGCTTAGGCGGTCCGAGGCGTAGCGGGAGCACCGGGGAGCTGTTTTTT. Encoded protein: CASSLGGPRRSGSTGELFF.

This clone appeared a single time. The J gene is TRBJ2-1, the V gene TRBV7-2; TRBD2 might be the D (6 bases). This CDR3 has 17 residues. Germline assignment: CDR1 SGHTA and CDR2 FQGNSA. V lost 8 bases and J 1 base, leaving 21 bases between the germline ends. The CDR3 nucleotides read TGTGCCAGCGACTCCGAGGAGGGGAGATGGTCCTACAATGAGCAGTTCTTC. Its translation is CASDSEEGRWSYNEQFF.

The V and J genes are TRBV29-1 and TRBJ2-1; a possible D gene is TRBD2 (5 bases). V was trimmed by 1 base and J by 6 bases, leaving 13 bases between them. Germline V CDR1 and CDR2: SQVTM, ANQGSEA. The CDR3 runs to 14 residues. The CDR3 sequence: CSVEASIGVNEQFF. CDR3 in DNA: TGCAGCGTTGAAGCCTCAATCGGGGTCAATGAGCAGTTCTTC.

The V and J genes are TRBV29-1 and TRBJ2-1; D remains unclear. CDR3 length equals 10 residues. The germline V gene encodes CDR1 SQVTM and CDR2 ANQGSEA. Trimming removed 5 bases from V and 6 bases from J, with 5 bases in between. The CDR3 loop reads CSVRSNEQFF. CDR3 DNA sequence: TGCAGCGTTCGTAGCAATGAGCAGTTCTTC.

V gene TRBV21-1 combines with J gene TRBJ1-2; the D call of TRBD1 is as the table states it, not checked on the DNA. TRBV21-1 is tagged as a pseudogene. The CDR3 totals 20 residues. The CDR3 sequence: CASSYRPVGTGDQVHYGYTF. The CDR3 DNA reads as TGTGCCAGCAGCTATCGCCCGGTAGGGACAGGGGACCAAGTCCACTATGGCTACACCTTC.

This chain connects TRBV7-6 to TRBJ2-1; 9 nucleotides align to TRBD1. V lost 6 bases and J lost 6; bases outside the gene matches: 9. Per the germline V gene, CDR1 is SGHVS and CDR2 is FNYEAQ. There are 15 residues in the CDR3. Here the CDR3 reads CASRPGQGPTNEQFF. The CDR3 DNA is TGTGCCAGCAGGCCAGGACAGGGGCCCACCAATGAGCAGTTCTTC. Full variable domain (missing parts from reference TRBV7-6 and TRBJ2-1): GAGVSQSPRYKVTKRGQDVALRCDPISGHVSLYWYRQALGQGPEFLTYFNYEAQQDKSGLPNDRFSAERPEGSISTLTIQRTEQRDSAMYRCASRPGQGPTNEQFFGPGTRLTVL.

The rearrangement joins TRBV18 to TRBJ2-7, with D maybe TRBD1 (7 bases). Germline loops: CDR1 KGHSH, CDR2 LQKENI. Between the trimmed V and J ends, which lost 4 bases and 4 bases, there was a span of 23 bases. CDR3 size: 17 residues. The CDR3 DNA reads TGTGCCAGCTCACTGTACGATCCGGGACAGACTAGTTACGAGCAGTACTTC. The encoded protein is CASSLYDPGQTSYEQYF.

This clone was seen more than once but under ten times. V and J are TRBV19 and TRBJ1-5; 9 nucleotides agree with TRBD1. The trim removed 4 bases at V and 2 bases at J, leaving 9 bases unmatched. CDR3 length: 17 residues. CDR1 and CDR2 from the germline V gene are LNHDA and SQIVND (reference sequence). The CDR3 bases are TGTGCCAGTAGTACCACCACAGGGGGCTGGGGCAATCAGCCCCAGCATTTT. Its translation is CASSTTTGGWGNQPQHF.